Each of the 18 T cell receptor beta chains below was sequenced from the same sample in a study of blood T cell repertoires in COVID-19. Some clones are missing from TCRdb's copy, which holds only in-frame ones; the method was immunoSEQ multiplex PCR. The table lists some 150,000 clones, roughly 80% of them singletons. The sequencing sample was made of peripheral blood. These receptor sequences come from a woman in her 40s with active or convalescent COVID-19.

This CDR3 is CSAGDRVSSYEQYF. In DNA, the CDR3 is TGCAGCGCCGGGGACAGGGTGAGCTCCTACGAGCAGTACTTC. The chain employs TRBV29-1 and TRBJ2-7; 9 bases agree with TRBD1. The germline V gene has CDR1 SQVTM and CDR2 ANQGSEA. There are 14 residues in the CDR3. Trimming took 7 bases from V and 0 from J; bases not matched to a gene: 7.

The chain carries TRBV7-2 and TRBJ1-5; 10 nucleotides line up with TRBD1. The CDR3 extends over 15 amino acids. The germline CDR1 and CDR2 sequences are SGHTA and FQGNSA. The junction had 8 bases not matched to a gene; V was cut back by 5 bases and J by 7 bases. The CDR3 DNA reads as TGTGCCAGCAGCCTTCGACAGGGGGCAGGCCAGCCCCAGCATTTT. It codes for CASSLRQGAGQPQHF.

This clone has just one count. The chain links TRBV6-1 to TRBJ2-3; the match to TRBD1 covers 7 bases. V lost 3 bases, J lost 6 bases, and 9 bases stayed unmatched. Looked up from germline, CDR1 is MNHNS and CDR2 is SASEGT. The CDR3 runs to 15 residues. The CDR3 region is CASSEGTDPTDTQYF. Written as DNA, the CDR3 is TGTGCCAGCAGTGAGGGGACAGATCCCACGGATACGCAGTATTTT.

J is TRBJ2-6 and V is TRBV9; the D is unclear. CDR3 length: 16 amino acids. Trimming removed 0 bases at V and 0 bases at J, with 7 bases between. The V gene's germline CDR1 is SGDLS and CDR2 YYNGEE. In nucleotides, the CDR3 is TGTGCCAGCAGCGTAGACGGTTACTCTGGGGCCAACGTCCTGACTTTC. Translating it yields CASSVDGYSGANVLTF.

Details on this clone: This sample also contains other DNA sequences that code for the same CDR3. The rearrangement uses TRBV5-1 and TRBJ1-1; tentatively, D is TRBD1 (5 bases). V was cut by 0 bases and J by 4 bases, with 10 bases left in between. There are 14 residues in the CDR3. Germline CDR1 and CDR2: SGHRS and YFSETQ. The CDR3 here is CASSLGGGVTEAFF. The CDR3 DNA is TGCGCCAGCAGCTTGGGCGGGGGAGTCACTGAAGCTTTCTTT.

The chain is built from TRBV11-2 and TRBJ2-7; D is undetermined. The germline V gene has CDR1 SGHAT and CDR2 FQNNGV. CDR3 length: 14 amino acids. Deletions cut 1 base from V and 3 bases from J, with 10 bases between. The CDR3 spells CASSLGPNFYEQYF. In nucleotides, the CDR3 is TGTGCCAGCAGCTTAGGGCCGAATTTCTACGAGCAGTACTTC.

CDR3 region: CASSDSGTGVVYGYTF. In nucleotides, the CDR3 is TGTGCCAGCAGTGACTCAGGGACAGGGGTCGTTTATGGCTACACCTTC. The V call is TRBV6-4, the J call TRBJ1-2; TRBD1 agrees at 10 bases. Germline loops: CDR1 MRHNA, CDR2 SNTAGT. V trimming: 0 bases; J trimming: 5 bases; junction bases outside the gene matches: 6. The length of the CDR3 is 16 residues.

J is TRBJ1-1 and V is TRBV27; 9 positions match TRBD1. The germline V gene has CDR1 MNHEY and CDR2 SMNVEV (reference sequence). The CDR3 has 15 amino acids. Germline trimming cut 8 bases from V and 0 bases from J; bases unmatched to any gene: 7. The CDR3 coding sequence is TGTGCCAGCGGCCCCGGGACAGGGCTGAACACTGAAGCTTTCTTT. It specifies CASGPGTGLNTEAFF.

The CDR3 loop reads CAISESRTSGYNEQFF. CDR3 DNA sequence: TGTGCCATCAGTGAGTCCAGGACTAGCGGCTACAATGAGCAGTTCTTC. The chain is built from TRBV10-3 and TRBJ2-1; TRBD2 matches 10 bases. The CDR3 totals 16 residues. The germline gives CDR1 ENHRY, CDR2 SYGVKD. Losses at the gene ends were 0 bases for V and 3 bases for J; bases not matched to a gene: 2.

The chain carries TRBV28 and TRBJ2-4; D unclear. The germline CDR1 and CDR2 sequences are MDHEN and SYDVKM. V was clipped by 3 bases and J by 0 bases, with 12 bases between them. The CDR3 is made up of 16 amino acids. Here the CDR3 DNA reads TGTGCCAGCAGTTTCTCCGGAGAGCTAGCCAAAAACATTCAGTACTTC. Translated: CASSFSGELAKNIQYF.

The V call is TRBV19, the J call TRBJ1-1, with D unclear. Trimming left V 1 base short and J 6 bases short, with 15 bases between. The CDR3 extends over 15 amino acids. Germline V gene sequence: CDR1 LNHDA, CDR2 SQIVND (reference sequence). The CDR3 loop is CASSIVAAGFAEAFF. The CDR3 DNA sequence: TGTGCCAGTAGTATAGTTGCGGCGGGTTTCGCTGAAGCTTTCTTT.

The chain has TRBV7-8 and TRBJ2-1; 8 bases match TRBD2. V shed 5 bases, J shed 9 bases, and the junction held 12 bases outside the gene matches. CDR3 length: 15 amino acids. From germline, CDR1 is SGHVS and CDR2 FQNEAQ. CDR3 DNA sequence: TGTGCCAGCAGCACTCTAGCGGGCACCTCTAGTGAGCAGTTCTTC. Its protein product is CASSTLAGTSSEQFF.

This chain connects TRBV5-1 to TRBJ2-5; 7 bases map to TRBD1. CDR3 length: 15 residues. The junction had 8 bases not matched to a gene; V was cut back by 4 bases and J by 2 bases. Germline V gene data show CDR1 as SGHRS and CDR2 as YFSETQ. For the CDR3, the DNA is TGCGCCAGCAGCATCAAAGGGACAGCACAAGAGACCCAGTACTTC. Protein sequence: CASSIKGTAQETQYF.

This clone was seen only once. The chain is built from TRBV28 and TRBJ1-5; the match to TRBD1 covers 9 bases. CDR1 MDHEN and CDR2 SYDVKM come from the germline V gene. Trimming took 5 bases from V and 3 from J; bases not matched to a gene: 8. This CDR3 is 16 amino acids long. The CDR3 reads CASSPPGQGLNQPQHF. The CDR3 DNA reads TGTGCCAGCAGTCCTCCGGGACAGGGACTCAATCAGCCCCAGCATTTT.

CDR3 bases: TGTGCCAGTAGTATCCCCCCCGCGAGGACGGACACTAACTATGGCTACACCTTC. Translated, it gives CASSIPPARTDTNYGYTF. The chain employs TRBV19 and TRBJ1-2; D is perhaps TRBD1 (5 bases). The CDR3 runs to 18 residues. Per germline, CDR1 LNHDA and CDR2 SQIVND (reference sequence). V lost 3 bases and J lost 0, with 20 bases in between.

The gene calls are TRBV27 and TRBJ1-2, with D perhaps TRBD1 (5 bases). The V gene's germline CDR1 is MNHEY and CDR2 SMNVEV (reference sequence). Trimming pared 6 bases from V and 7 bases from J, leaving 15 bases between. This CDR3 comprises 13 residues. In DNA form, the CDR3 reads TGTGCCAGCAGCTATCATGGGGGGACTGGCTACACCTTC. This translates into CASSYHGGTGYTF.

CDR3 bases: TGCGCCAGCAGCTTGGGGACTAGCGGACTGGTCGATGAGCAGTTCTTC. Translation: CASSLGTSGLVDEQFF. The rearrangement uses TRBV5-1 and TRBJ2-1; 10 nucleotides match TRBD2. V lost 0 bases, J lost 8 bases, and 8 bases stayed unmatched. This CDR3 spans 16 amino acids. Germline V gives CDR1 SGHRS, CDR2 YFSETQ. The complete variable domain, with remaining parts taken from reference TRBV5-1 and TRBJ2-1, reads KAGVTQTPRYLIKTRGQQVTLSCSPISGHRSVSWYQQTPGQGLQFLFEYFSETQRNKGNFPGRFSGRQFSNSRSEMNVSTLELGDSALYLCASSLGTSGLVDEQFFGPGTRLTVL.

The rearrangement uses TRBV6-5 and TRBJ1-6, with D maybe TRBD1 (5 bases). CDR1 and CDR2 (germline): MNHEY, SVGAGI. This CDR3 comprises 15 residues. Between the trimmed V and J ends, which lost 8 bases and 7 bases, there was a span of 18 bases. The CDR3 region is CASSFLDIGNSPLHF. In DNA, the CDR3 is TGTGCCAGCTCATTTCTGGACATTGGGAATTCACCCCTCCACTTT.